Detailed here is one T cell receptor beta chain. Its antigen remains unknown. This CDR3 has 16 residues. Germline CDR1 SGDLS, CDR2 YYNGEE. J gave up 11 bases and V 3 bases, and 19 bases lay outside the gene matches. The source of the sample is a study of cytomegalovirus exposure and HLA in healthy donors. Study results and caveats: The study found most TCR sequences rare, yet found some public TCRs in many donors. The study labeled under 200 TCR beta chains cytomegalovirus-associated.

The study ran its PCR with 60 Vbeta and 13 Jbeta primers. This table comes from immunoSEQ multiplex PCR, and its TCRdb copy is limited to in-frame clones, with some not included. The sample shows roughly 180,000 clones, roughly 84% of them seen only once. The source of this sequence is a man aged 25 to 45 in good health and CMV-seronegative. The chain uses TRBV9 and TRBJ2-5; 7 bases agree with TRBD1. The source material was PBMCs. This CDR3 reads CASSGGFSRAGGEQYF. CDR3 nucleotide sequence: TGTGCCAGCAGCGGGGGTTTCAGCCGAGCAGGGGGAGAGCAGTACTTC. Together with reference TRBV9 and TRBJ2-5, the CDR3 gives the full variable domain: DSGVTQTPKHLITATGQRVTLRCSPRSGDLSVYWYQQSLDQGLQFLIQYYNGEERAKGNILERFSAQQFPDLHSELNLSSLELGDSALYFCASSGGFSRAGGEQYFGPGTRLLVL.